What follows are 15 T cell receptor beta chains derived from one specimen sequenced in a study of CD8 T cells in ankylosing spondylitis. TCRdb itself ran the 5' RACE reads through MiXCR, one entry per CDR3 protein. This table holds almost 45,000 distinct CDR3 sequences, roughly 11% found once. The sequencing sample was made of blood, either unsorted or a sorted T cell fraction (not recorded which). These receptors all stem from a male donor with ankylosing spondylitis or in good health (not recorded which).

This chain links TRBV5-5 with TRBJ2-7; the D is unclear. This CDR3 contains 16 residues. The germline CDR1 and CDR2 sequences are SGHKS and YYEKEE (reference sequence). Between the trimmed V and J ends, which lost 2 bases and 3 bases, there was a span of 18 bases. In DNA, the CDR3 is TGTGCCAGCAGCTTAGCGAATCCCCAGGTTTTCTACGAGCAGTACTTC. Its translation is CASSLANPQVFYEQYF.

This clonotype was seen repeatedly, ten times or more. V usage is TRBV6-6 and J usage is TRBJ1-2, with a weak D call TRBD1 (5 bases). CDR3 length: 13 residues. Trimming removed 5 bases at V and 2 bases at J, with 9 bases between. Germline CDR1 is MNHNY and CDR2 is SVGAGI (reference sequence). The CDR3 DNA reads TGTGCCAGCAGTGACCGGGACAACTATGGCTACACCTTC. Its protein product is CASSDRDNYGYTF.

Sample share makes this clonotype medium-sized. The chain couples TRBV5-1 to TRBJ2-4; a possible D gene is TRBD2 (5 bases). V lost 2 bases and J 2 bases, leaving 11 bases between the germline ends. CDR3 length: 15 amino acids. Per germline, CDR1 SGHRS and CDR2 YFSETQ. The CDR3 DNA follows: TGCGCCAGCAGCTTCGACGGGGTGACCAAAAACATTCAGTACTTC. Its protein product is CASSFDGVTKNIQYF.

This clonotype was counted once. A much larger clone differs from this one at a single base, so this may be a read error. V gene TRBV5-1 combines with J gene TRBJ1-2, with 7 nucleotides matching TRBD1. This CDR3 spans 13 amino acids. The V and J ends lost 4 bases and 10 bases, in that order; junction bases with no gene match: 10. In germline, CDR1 is SGHRS, CDR2 YFSETQ. The CDR3 loop is CASSAGQEDAYTF. As DNA, the CDR3 is TGCGCCAGCAGCGCCGGACAGGAAGATGCCTACACCTTC.

This clonotype was found many times. V is TRBV12-3 or TRBV12-4 and J is TRBJ1-3; unclear D gene. The V end lost 2 bases, the J end lost 2 bases, and 16 bases lay between the germline ends. This CDR3 spans 17 amino acids. The CDR3 sequence: CASSLNYLAVPGNTIYF. The CDR3 bases are TGTGCCAGCAGTTTAAATTATTTGGCAGTTCCTGGAAACACCATATATTTT.

This chain uses TRBV5-1 with TRBJ1-1, with 10 nucleotides matching TRBD1. The CDR3 is 15 amino acids. Germline assignment: CDR1 SGHRS and CDR2 YFSETQ. J lost 4 bases, V lost 0 bases, and 3 bases had no gene match. Here the CDR3 DNA reads TGCGCCAGCAGCTTGGGAGGACAGGGGGTCACTGAAGCTTTCTTT. As protein: CASSLGGQGVTEAFF.

V usage is TRBV7-8 and J usage is TRBJ2-3; 14 bases match TRBD2. The CDR3 consists of 19 residues. The trim removed 1 base at V and 2 bases at J, leaving 8 bases unmatched. Germline loops: CDR1 SGHVS, CDR2 FQNEAQ. CDR3 in amino acids: CASSLDRLAGGLNTDTQYF. The CDR3 DNA follows: TGTGCCAGCAGCTTAGACCGACTAGCGGGGGGGCTGAACACAGATACGCAGTATTTT.

This clonotype was found many times. The rearrangement joins TRBV2 to TRBJ2-2, with D perhaps matching TRBD1 or TRBD2 (5 bases each). Trimming left V 5 bases short and J 0 bases short, with 10 bases between. CDR3 length: 15 amino acids. Per germline, CDR1 SNHLY and CDR2 FYNNEI. The DNA for the CDR3 is TGTGCCAGCAGTTGGGACGGATCGAACACCGGGGAGCTGTTTTTT. This codes for CASSWDGSNTGELFF. Filled out from reference TRBV2 and TRBJ2-2, the complete variable domain reads EPEVTQTPSHQVTQMGQEVILRCVPISNHLYFYWYRQILGQKVEFLVSFYNNEISEKSEIFDDQFSVERPDGSNFTLKIRSTKLEDSAMYFCASSWDGSNTGELFFGEGSRLTVL.

The gene calls are TRBV5-1 and TRBJ2-2; 9 nucleotides agree with TRBD2. CDR1 and CDR2 (germline): SGHRS, YFSETQ. The V segment lost 4 bases and the J segment 6 bases; nucleotides outside the gene matches: 7. The CDR3 length is 15 residues. The CDR3 DNA is TGCGCCAGCAGCCCCATTGCGGGGGGGGCCGGGGAGCTGTTTTTT. It specifies CASSPIAGGAGELFF.

This clonotype was recorded many times. This sequence joins TRBV20-1 and TRBJ1-5, with D hard to call. Germline V gene sequence: CDR1 DFQATT, CDR2 SNEGSKA (reference sequence). The V and J ends lost 3 bases and 2 bases respectively, with 11 bases between them. This CDR3 spans 14 amino acids. Written as DNA, the CDR3 is TGCAGTGCTAGTGAGAGGTGGGGCAATCAGCCCCAGCATTTT. Translation gives CSASERWGNQPQHF.

This clonotype has ten or more counts. The V call is TRBV10-3, the J call TRBJ1-5, with TRBD1 identical over 9 bases. There are 14 residues in the CDR3. From germline, CDR1 is ENHRY and CDR2 SYGVKD. The V gene end was trimmed by 4 bases and the J gene end by 5 bases; junction bases not matched to a gene: 3. The CDR3 region is CAISGQGVDQPQHF. CDR3 DNA: TGTGCCATCAGTGGACAGGGGGTGGATCAGCCCCAGCATTTT.

In the case of this clonotype: A much larger clone lies one base from this, so it may be a read error. V gene TRBV7-9 combines with J gene TRBJ1-5; D ambiguous. Germline V gene sequence: CDR1 SEHNR, CDR2 FQNEAQ (reference sequence). The CDR3 has 15 residues. CDR3 amino acids: CASSLEAGGNLPQHF. In DNA form, the CDR3 reads TGTGCCAGCAGCCTAGAGGCAGGTGGAAATCTGCCCCAGCATTTT.

This clonotype was recorded many times. The rearrangement links TRBV6-5 to TRBJ2-2, with TRBD2 matching over 8 bases. The CDR3 spans 12 residues. Germline V lookup: CDR1 MNHEY, CDR2 SVGAGI. This chain's CDR3 is CAAGGNTGELFF. The CDR3 nucleotides are TGTGCGGCGGGGGGGAACACCGGGGAGCTGTTTTTT.

This clonotype was counted at least ten times. The V call is TRBV27, the J call TRBJ1-2; a weak D match, TRBD1 (6 bases). The CDR3 totals 14 residues. V dropped 0 bases and J dropped 4 bases, with 9 bases sitting between them. From germline, CDR1 is MNHEY and CDR2 SMNVEV (reference sequence). The CDR3 is CASSLSLDSYGYTF. The CDR3 region has the DNA TGTGCCAGCAGTTTATCCCTGGACAGCTATGGCTACACCTTC.

In the case of this clonotype: A much larger clone differs by one base, so this may be a read error. V usage is TRBV2 and J usage is TRBJ2-3, with D perhaps assigned TRBD1 or TRBD2 (7 bases each). Between the trimmed V and J ends, which lost 4 bases and 8 bases, there was a span of 19 bases. Per germline, CDR1 SNHLY and CDR2 FYNNEI. The CDR3 covers 15 residues. The CDR3 here is CASSALRGGAGTQYF. In nucleotides, the CDR3 is TGTGCCAGCAGTGCTCTCAGGGGGGGCGCAGGTACGCAGTATTTT.